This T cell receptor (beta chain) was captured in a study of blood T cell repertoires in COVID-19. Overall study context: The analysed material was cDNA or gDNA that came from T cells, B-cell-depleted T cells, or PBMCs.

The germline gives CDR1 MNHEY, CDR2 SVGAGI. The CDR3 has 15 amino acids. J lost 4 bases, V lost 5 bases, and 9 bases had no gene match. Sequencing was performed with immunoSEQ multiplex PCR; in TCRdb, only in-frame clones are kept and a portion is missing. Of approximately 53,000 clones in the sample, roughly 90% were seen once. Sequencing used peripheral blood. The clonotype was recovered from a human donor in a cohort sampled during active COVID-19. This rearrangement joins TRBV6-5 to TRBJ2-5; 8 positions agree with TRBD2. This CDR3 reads CASSKISGIGETQYF. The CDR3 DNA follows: TGTGCCAGCAGTAAAATTAGCGGGATCGGAGAGACCCAGTACTTC.